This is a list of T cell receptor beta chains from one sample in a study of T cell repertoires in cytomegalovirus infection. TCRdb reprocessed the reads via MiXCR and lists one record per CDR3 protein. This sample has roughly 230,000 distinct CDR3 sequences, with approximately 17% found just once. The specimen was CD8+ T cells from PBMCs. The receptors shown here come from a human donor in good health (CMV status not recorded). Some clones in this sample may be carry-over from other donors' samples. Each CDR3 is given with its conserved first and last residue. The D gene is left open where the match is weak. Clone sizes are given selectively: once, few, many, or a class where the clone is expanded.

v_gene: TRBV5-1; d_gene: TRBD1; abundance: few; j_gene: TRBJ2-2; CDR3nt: TGCGCCAGCAGCTCGCCATACAGGGGGATAAACACCGGGGAGCTGTTTTTT; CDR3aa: CASSSPYRGINTGELFF
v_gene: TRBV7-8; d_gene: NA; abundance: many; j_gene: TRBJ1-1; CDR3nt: TGTGCCAGCAGGACAATGGGGGCCACTGAAGCTTTCTTT; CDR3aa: CASRTMGATEAFF
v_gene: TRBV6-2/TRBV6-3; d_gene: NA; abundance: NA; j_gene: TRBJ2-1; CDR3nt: TGTGCCAGCACCGACTGGACGGACAATGAGCAGTTCTTC; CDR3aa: CASTDWTDNEQFF
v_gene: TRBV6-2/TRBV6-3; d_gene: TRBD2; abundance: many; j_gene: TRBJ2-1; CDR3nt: TGTGCCAGCAGACCCCCCCGGCGGGGGGGCCTAATTTACAATGAGCAGTTCTTC; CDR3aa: CASRPPRRGGLIYNEQFF
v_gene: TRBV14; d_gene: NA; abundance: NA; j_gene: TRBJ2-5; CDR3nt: TGTGCCAGCAGCCCCGGACAGTTTTTGGAGACCCAGTACTTC; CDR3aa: CASSPGQFLETQYF
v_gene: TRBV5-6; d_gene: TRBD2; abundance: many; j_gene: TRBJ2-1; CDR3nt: TGTGCCAGCAGCTTTGGGCGGGGGAGCTCCTACAATGAGCAGTTCTTC; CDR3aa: CASSFGRGSSYNEQFF
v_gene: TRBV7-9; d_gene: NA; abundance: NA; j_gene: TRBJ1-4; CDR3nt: TGTGCCAGCCCGGGGAGACGACAGGAAGGGAATGAAAAACTGTTTTTT; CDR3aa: CASPGRRQEGNEKLFF
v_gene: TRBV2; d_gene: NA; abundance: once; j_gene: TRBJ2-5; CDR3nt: TGTGCCAGCACCCGAGGGGTGGAGACCCAGTACTTC; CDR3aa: CASTRGVETQYF
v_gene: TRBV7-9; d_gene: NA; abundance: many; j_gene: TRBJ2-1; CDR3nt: TGTGCCAGCAGCTCAACCGGTCCGGGTGAGCAGTTCTTC; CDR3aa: CASSSTGPGEQFF
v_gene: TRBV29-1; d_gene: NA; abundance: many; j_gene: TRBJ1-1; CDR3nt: TGCAGCGTTGATCAGGGGCAGGACACTGAAGCTTTCTTT; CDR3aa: CSVDQGQDTEAFF
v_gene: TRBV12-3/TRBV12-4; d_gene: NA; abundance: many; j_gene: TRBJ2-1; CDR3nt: TGTGCCAGCAGCACTCTGGGTAGCCGGGATTCGGGTGCGCCAGTGGATGAGCAGTTCTTC; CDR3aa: CASSTLGSRDSGAPVDEQFF
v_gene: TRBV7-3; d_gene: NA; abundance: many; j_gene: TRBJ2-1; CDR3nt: TGTGCCAGCAGCCCAGGGGGGGGGTCGAATGAGCAGTTCTTC; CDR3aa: CASSPGGGSNEQFF
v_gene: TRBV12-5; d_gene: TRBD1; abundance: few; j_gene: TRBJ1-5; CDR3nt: TGTGCTAGTGGTTTGGGGACAGGGCTTAATCAGCCCCAGCATTTT; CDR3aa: CASGLGTGLNQPQHF
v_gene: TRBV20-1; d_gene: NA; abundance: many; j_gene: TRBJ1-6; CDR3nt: TGCAGTGCTAGAGATCCGTTGAGGACTGAGAATTCACCCCTCCACTTT; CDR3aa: CSARDPLRTENSPLHF
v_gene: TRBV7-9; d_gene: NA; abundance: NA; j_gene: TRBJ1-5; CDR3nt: TGTGCCAGCAGCTCCTCCGACAGCTATCAGCCCCAGCATTTT; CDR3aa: CASSSSDSYQPQHF
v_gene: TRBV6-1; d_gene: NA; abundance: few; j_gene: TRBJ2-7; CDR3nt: TGTGCCAGCAGTGTCCCCGGGGGGCACGGCGAGCAGTACTTC; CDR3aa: CASSVPGGHGEQYF
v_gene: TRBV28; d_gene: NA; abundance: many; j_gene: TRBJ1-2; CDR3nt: TGTGCCAGCAGTTTAGAGGGGATCTGGAATGGCTACACCTTC; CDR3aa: CASSLEGIWNGYTF
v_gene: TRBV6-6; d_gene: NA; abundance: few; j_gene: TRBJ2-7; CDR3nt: TGTGCCAGCAGTTACACCCCCTACGAGCAGTACTTC; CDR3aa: CASSYTPYEQYF
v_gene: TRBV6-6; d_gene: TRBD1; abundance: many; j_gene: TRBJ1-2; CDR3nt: TGTGCCAGCAGTCTCTTAGAGAACGACAGGGCAGGGTATGGCTACACCTTC; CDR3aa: CASSLLENDRAGYGYTF
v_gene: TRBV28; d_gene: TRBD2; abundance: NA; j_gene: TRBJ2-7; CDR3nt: TGTGCCAGCAGTTCACTAGCGGGGGGGGACGCCTACGAGCAGTACTTC; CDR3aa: CASSSLAGGDAYEQYF
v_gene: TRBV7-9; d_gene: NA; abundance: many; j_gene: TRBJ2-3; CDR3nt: TGTGCCAGCAGCTTAGTGGGACGTCAAACGGGGCGCACAGATACGCAGTATTTT; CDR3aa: CASSLVGRQTGRTDTQYF
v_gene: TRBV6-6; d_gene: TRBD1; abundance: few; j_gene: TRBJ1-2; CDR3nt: TGTGCCAGCAACCTCTTCGACAGGGGAACTCTGGGCTACACCTTC; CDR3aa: CASNLFDRGTLGYTF
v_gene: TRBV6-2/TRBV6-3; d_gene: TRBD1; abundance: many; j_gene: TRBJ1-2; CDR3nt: TGTGCCAGCAGTCTCACGACAGGGAACGGCTACACCTTC; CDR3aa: CASSLTTGNGYTF
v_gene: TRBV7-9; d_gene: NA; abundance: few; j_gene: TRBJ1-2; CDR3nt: TGTGCCAGCAGTTTGACAGATGGCTACACCTTC; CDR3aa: CASSLTDGYTF
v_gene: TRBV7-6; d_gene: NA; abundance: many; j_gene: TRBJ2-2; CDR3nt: TGTGCCAGCAGCTTAGTGCGAGCGGGGAACACCGGGGAGCTGTTTTTT; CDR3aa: CASSLVRAGNTGELFF
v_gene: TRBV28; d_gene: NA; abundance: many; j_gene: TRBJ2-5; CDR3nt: TGTGCCAGCAGTTTCTGGGGGCTCGGGGAGACCCAGTACTTC; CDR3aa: CASSFWGLGETQYF
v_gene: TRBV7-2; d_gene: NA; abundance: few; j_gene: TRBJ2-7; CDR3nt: TGTGCCAGCACCAAAACGGTTGGGCCTGACTACGAGCAGTACTTC; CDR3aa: CASTKTVGPDYEQYF
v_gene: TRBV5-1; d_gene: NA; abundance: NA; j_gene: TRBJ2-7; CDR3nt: TGCGCCAGCAGCTTCGAGGCCAGAACCTACGAGCAGTACTTC; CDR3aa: CASSFEARTYEQYF